The 12 T cell receptor beta chains below come from one sample, sequenced in a study of blood T cell repertoires in COVID-19 (dated by TCRdb to about 2020). Preparation of the library involved the immunoSEQ multiplex PCR assay. The source is immuneACCESS, and TCRdb retained only in-frame sequences with V and J called. Part of the clones is not carried over; for the studies checked, unresolved V genes explain less than half of this, and the remainder is unexplained. The sample table holds hundreds of thousands of clones, of which about nine tenths were seen once. The biggest ten clones account for about 6.7% of the sample. Sequenced sample: peripheral blood. The receptor set was obtained from a woman in her 70s with COVID-19, enrolled during active disease.

The chain is built from TRBV27 and TRBJ1-2; TRBD1 aligns across 9 bases. The CDR3 is 14 residues long. Germline V CDR1 and CDR2: MNHEY, SMNVEV (reference sequence). The V gene end was trimmed by 7 bases and the J gene end by 4 bases; junction bases not matched to a gene: 7. The CDR3 nucleotides are TGTGCCAGCAAACAGGGGGCAGGAAGCTATGGCTACACCTTC. Translated: CASKQGAGSYGYTF.

The chain recombines TRBV19 with TRBJ2-1, with 16 positions matching TRBD2. The CDR3 is 15 residues long. The V gene end was trimmed by 1 base and the J gene end by 15 bases; junction bases not matched to a gene: 6. CDR1 is LNHDA and CDR2 is SQIVND in the germline V gene (reference sequence). Here the CDR3 DNA reads TGTGCCAGTAGTATAGTCGGGACTAGCGGGGGGGCCTTGTTCTTC. Translating gives CASSIVGTSGGALFF.

The rearrangement links TRBV7-9 to TRBJ2-3; 11 bases line up with TRBD2. Germline CDR1 SEHNR, CDR2 FQNEAQ (reference sequence). The CDR3 has 16 residues. J gave up 1 base and V 7 bases, and 7 bases lay outside the gene matches. CDR3 in DNA: TGTGCCAGCACCCCGCCGGGACTAGCGGGCACAGATACGCAGTATTTT. Translating it yields CASTPPGLAGTDTQYF.

J is TRBJ1-2 and V is TRBV6-1; 7 bases match TRBD1. V dropped 2 bases and J dropped 5; count of bases not matched to a gene: 11. The CDR3 consists of 16 residues. CDR1 is MNHNS, CDR2 SASEGT, per germline. CDR3 protein: CASSETQGVQWYGYTF. The CDR3 coding sequence is TGTGCCAGCAGTGAAACGCAGGGGGTTCAGTGGTATGGCTACACCTTC.

The rearrangement joins TRBV10-3 to TRBJ1-5, with 11 positions matching TRBD1. This CDR3 contains 15 residues. Per germline, CDR1 ENHRY and CDR2 SYGVKD. Trimming took 0 bases from V and 11 from J; bases not matched to a gene: 6. CDR3 region: CAISESGTGGRSQHF. The CDR3 DNA reads TGTGCCATCAGTGAGTCAGGGACAGGGGGTCGGTCCCAGCATTTT.

The chain links TRBV19 to TRBJ1-3; D uncertain. V gave up 5 bases and J gave up 10 bases, with 9 bases separating them. CDR3 length: 11 amino acids. Germline CDR1 LNHDA, CDR2 SQIVND (reference sequence). DNA of the CDR3: TGTGCCAGTAGTCCCCGCGGGACCATATATTTT. Translated: CASSPRGTIYF.

V and J are TRBV7-2 and TRBJ2-2, with TRBD2 matching 9 bases. The CDR3 runs to 14 residues. From germline, CDR1 is SGHTA and CDR2 FQGNSA. Unmatched junction bases numbered 2, after V lost 3 bases and J lost 6 bases. Written as DNA, the CDR3 is TGTGCCAGCAGCTTGCGGGGGGGTCCCGGGGAGCTGTTTTTT. Protein product: CASSLRGGPGELFF.

The rearrangement links TRBV5-1 to TRBJ2-3, with TRBD1 matching 9 bases. This CDR3 has 15 residues. The V and J ends lost 2 bases and 1 base, in that order; junction bases with no gene match: 2. Germline V gene lookup returns CDR1 SGHRS and CDR2 YFSETQ. CDR3 sequence: CASSLQGAGTDTQYF. DNA for the CDR3: TGCGCCAGCAGCTTACAGGGGGCTGGCACAGATACGCAGTATTTT.

The CDR3: CASSSARTGAYYTF. DNA for the CDR3: TGTGCCAGCAGCTCAGCCCGGACAGGGGCCTACTACACCTTC. The chain couples TRBV6-5 to TRBJ1-2; TRBD1 matches at 9 bases. The CDR3 length is 14 residues. CDR1 and CDR2 (germline): MNHEY, SVGAGI. The J segment lost 10 bases and the V segment lost 6 bases, leaving 12 bases of the junction unmatched.

This chain joins TRBV5-1 and TRBJ2-1; 10 bases align to TRBD2. This CDR3 is built from 15 residues. J gave up 8 bases and V 4 bases, and 9 bases lay outside the gene matches. Germline CDR1 is SGHRS and CDR2 is YFSETQ. The CDR3 DNA sequence: TGCGCCAGCAGCCCCCAACTAGCGGGGCAAGATGAGCAGTTCTTC. This sequence encodes CASSPQLAGQDEQFF.

The rearrangement links TRBV27 to TRBJ1-3; TRBD1 agrees at 9 bases. CDR3 size: 16 residues. Germline V gives CDR1 MNHEY, CDR2 SMNVEV (reference sequence). Trimming cost V 2 bases and J 8 bases; bases outside gene matches: 10. DNA of the CDR3: TGTGCCAGCAGTTTAATTACCGGGACAGGGTTAGACACCATATATTTT. Its protein is CASSLITGTGLDTIYF.

V and J are TRBV29-1 and TRBJ1-2; TRBD1 might be the D (6 bases). Germline lookup yields CDR1 SQVTM and CDR2 ANQGSEA. V shed 4 bases and J shed 4 bases, with 16 bases lying between them. This CDR3 is 14 amino acids long. The CDR3 coding sequence is TGCAGCGTTGTATCCGCGACAGGTCTCTATGGCTACACCTTC. Its translation is CSVVSATGLYGYTF.